This TCR beta chain is drawn from a study of T cells in Graves' hyperthyroidism and ophthalmopathy. Thyroid ultrasound and orbital computed tomography, with clinical symptoms and serum thyroxine and TRAb, informed diagnoses. There were TCR beta CDR3 regions amplified from RNA transcripts. A first-round RT-PCR of the TCR CDR3 used the HTBI primer set. TCRdb called the multiplex PCR reads again in MiXCR, with one record for every CDR3 protein. This sample has fewer than 650,000 distinct CDR3 sequences, with 11% to 15% found just once. This CDR3 is 15 amino acids long. The germline CDR1 and CDR2 sequences are MNHEY and SVGAGI. The V end was cut by 0 bases, the J end by 5 bases, with 13 bases between.

The chain employs TRBV6-5 and TRBJ1-1, with D maybe TRBD1 (5 bases). This receptor was identified in a woman aged 40 to 50 with Graves' hyperthyroidism. Sequenced input: blood. Here the CDR3 DNA reads TGTGCCAGCAGTTACTCGAGCTGGGGGGGGACTGAAGCTTTCTTT. It translates to CASSYSSWGGTEAFF.